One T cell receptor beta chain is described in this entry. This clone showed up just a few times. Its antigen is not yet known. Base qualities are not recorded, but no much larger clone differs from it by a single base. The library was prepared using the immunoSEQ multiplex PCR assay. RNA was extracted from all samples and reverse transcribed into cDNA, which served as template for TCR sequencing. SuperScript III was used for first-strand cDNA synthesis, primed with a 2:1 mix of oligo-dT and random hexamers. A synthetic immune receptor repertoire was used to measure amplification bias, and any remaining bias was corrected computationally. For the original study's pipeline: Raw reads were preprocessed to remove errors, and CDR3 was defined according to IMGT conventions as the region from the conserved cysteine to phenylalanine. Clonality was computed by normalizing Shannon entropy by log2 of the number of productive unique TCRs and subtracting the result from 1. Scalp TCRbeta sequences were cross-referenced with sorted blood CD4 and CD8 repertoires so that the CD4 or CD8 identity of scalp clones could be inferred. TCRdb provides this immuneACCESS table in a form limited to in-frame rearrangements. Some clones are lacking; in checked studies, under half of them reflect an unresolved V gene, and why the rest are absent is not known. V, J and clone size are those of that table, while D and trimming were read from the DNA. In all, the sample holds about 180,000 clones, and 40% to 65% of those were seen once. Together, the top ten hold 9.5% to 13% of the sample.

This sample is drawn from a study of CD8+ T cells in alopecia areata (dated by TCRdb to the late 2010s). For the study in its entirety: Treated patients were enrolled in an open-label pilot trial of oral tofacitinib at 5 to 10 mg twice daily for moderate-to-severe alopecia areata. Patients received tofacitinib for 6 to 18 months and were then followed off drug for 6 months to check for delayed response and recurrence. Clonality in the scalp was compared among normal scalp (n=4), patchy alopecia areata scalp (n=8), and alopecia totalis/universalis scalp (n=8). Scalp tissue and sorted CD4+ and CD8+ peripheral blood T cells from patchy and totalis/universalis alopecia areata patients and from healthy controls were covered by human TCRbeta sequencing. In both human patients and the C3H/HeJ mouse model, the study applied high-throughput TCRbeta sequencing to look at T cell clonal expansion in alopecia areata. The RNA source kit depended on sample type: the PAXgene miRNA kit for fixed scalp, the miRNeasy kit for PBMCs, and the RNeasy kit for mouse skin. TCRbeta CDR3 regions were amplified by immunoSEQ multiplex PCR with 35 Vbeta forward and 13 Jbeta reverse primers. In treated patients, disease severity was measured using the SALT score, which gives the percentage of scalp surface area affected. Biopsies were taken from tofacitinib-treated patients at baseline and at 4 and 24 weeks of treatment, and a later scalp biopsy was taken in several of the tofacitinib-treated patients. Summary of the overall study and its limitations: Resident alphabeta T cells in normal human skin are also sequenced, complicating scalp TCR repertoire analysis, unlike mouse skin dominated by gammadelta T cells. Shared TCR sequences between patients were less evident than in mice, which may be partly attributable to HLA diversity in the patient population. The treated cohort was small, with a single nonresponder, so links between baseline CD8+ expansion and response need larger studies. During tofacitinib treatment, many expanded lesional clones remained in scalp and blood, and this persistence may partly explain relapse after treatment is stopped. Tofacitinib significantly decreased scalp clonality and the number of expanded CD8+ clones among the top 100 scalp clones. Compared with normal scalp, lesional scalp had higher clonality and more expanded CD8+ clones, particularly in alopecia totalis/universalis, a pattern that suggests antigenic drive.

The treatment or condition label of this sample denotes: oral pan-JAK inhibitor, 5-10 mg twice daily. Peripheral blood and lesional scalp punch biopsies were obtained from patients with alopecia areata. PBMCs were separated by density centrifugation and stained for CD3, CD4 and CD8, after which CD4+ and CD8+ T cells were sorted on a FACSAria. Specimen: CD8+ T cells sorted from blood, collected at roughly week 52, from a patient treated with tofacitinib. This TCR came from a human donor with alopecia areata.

The bases read TGCAGCGTTGAAGAAGGGGGCAGTAACTATGGCTACACCTTC. This is translated as CSVEEGGSNYGYTF. The receptor chain draws on TRBV29-1 and TRBJ1-2; 7 nucleotides in the junction match TRBD1. Taken from cysteine to phenylalanine, the CDR3 has 14 residues. CDR3 DNA is the only sequence kept; it has 42 bases, read in frame from the first base. Trimming takes 0 bases off V and 1 base off J; junction bases not matched to a gene: 2. From the germline V gene, CDR1 is SQVTM and CDR2 is ANQGSEA.